The T cell receptor (beta chain) under discussion was sequenced for a study of technical replicates of blood from a handful of donors. Using immunoSEQ multiplex PCR, the repertoire was profiled, and TCRdb retains in-frame clones only, with some absent. Seen here are 75,000 to 95,000 clones, around 93% observed once, and the top ten hold over 0.2%. Germline V gene lookup returns CDR1 WSHSY and CDR2 SAAADI. This CDR3 contains 15 residues. J was trimmed by 3 bases and V by 0 bases; bases with no gene match: 4. The origin of this receptor is a human donor in good health. The chain combines TRBV10-2 with TRBJ1-2, with 7 bases matching TRBD1. Sequencing was performed on T cells isolated from PBMCs. CDR3 in amino acids: CASSESRQGDYGYTF. The CDR3 bases are TGCGCCAGCAGTGAGTCCCGACAGGGTGACTATGGCTACACCTTC.